These 29 T cell receptor beta chains came from one sample sequenced in a study of shared clonotypes between healthy human individuals. The assay was immunoSEQ multiplex PCR, and TCRdb's table has in-frame clones only and misses some. In the table there are 450,000 or so clones, over 60% of which are singletons. Sample: PBMCs. The origin of the receptors is a woman aged 40 to 49 in good health. Some clones in this sample may be carry-over from other donors' samples.

This clone was counted once. It may be a read error: a sequence one base away is much more abundant. Distinct nucleotide sequences in the sample also encode this CDR3. The V call is TRBV2, the J call TRBJ2-7, with D unresolved. The CDR3 runs to 13 residues. Germline loops: CDR1 SNHLY, CDR2 FYNNEI. The CDR3 here is CASSTAFTYEQYF. CDR3 sequence (DNA): TGCGCCAGCAGTACGGCTTTTACCTACGAGCAGTACTTC.

The chain recombines TRBV9 with TRBJ2-7, with TRBD2 matching 10 bases. CDR1 and CDR2 from the germline V gene are SGDLS and YYNGEE. The CDR3 sequence is 17 residues long. Germline trimming cut 4 bases from V and 5 bases from J; bases unmatched to any gene: 15. For the CDR3, the DNA is TGTGCCAGCAGCCCTCGGCTAGCGGGAGTCGGTATCGACGAGCAGTACTTC. This translates into CASSPRLAGVGIDEQYF.

The chain has TRBV6-1 and TRBJ2-7; TRBD2 might be the D (6 bases). The germline gives CDR1 MNHNS, CDR2 SASEGT. The CDR3 is 14 residues long. V gave up 2 bases and J gave up 2 bases, with 10 bases separating them. The CDR3 DNA follows: TGTGCCAGCAGTGAAAAGGAGGGACCCTACGAGCAGTACTTC. As protein: CASSEKEGPYEQYF.

Details on this clone: The identical CDR3 is also encoded by other nucleotide sequences in the sample. This chain links TRBV5-1 with TRBJ2-3, with 15 positions matching TRBD2. Per the germline V gene, CDR1 is SGHRS and CDR2 is YFSETQ. The V gene end was trimmed by 3 bases and the J gene end by 6 bases; junction bases not matched to a gene: 5. This CDR3 comprises 16 residues. The CDR3 here is CASSWGLAGGDDTQYF. The DNA for the CDR3 is TGCGCCAGCAGCTGGGGACTAGCGGGGGGTGACGATACGCAGTATTTT.

The chain couples TRBV11-2 to TRBJ2-7; D may be TRBD2 (5 bases). Germline lookup yields CDR1 SGHAT and CDR2 FQNNGV. CDR3 length: 15 residues. The ends were cut back, 9 bases at V and 4 bases at J, with 22 bases in the middle. The chain's CDR3 is CARPEGVRIAYEQYF. CDR3 nucleotide sequence: TGTGCCAGGCCTGAGGGCGTACGGATCGCTTACGAGCAGTACTTC.

Concerning this clone: It is likely a read error: a sequence one base away is far more abundant. The same CDR3 arises from other DNA sequences in this sample as well. The rearrangement links TRBV19 to TRBJ1-4; 7 nucleotides match TRBD1. CDR3 length: 12 residues. Germline assignment: CDR1 LNHDA and CDR2 SQIVND (reference sequence). In DNA, the CDR3 is TGTGCCAGCAGTACCGGACAGGCCGGGCTGTTTTTT. It encodes CASSTGQAGLFF. The entire variable domain, with the rest obtained from reference TRBV19 and TRBJ1-4, is as follows: DGGITQSPKYLFRKEGQNVTLSCEQNLNHDAMYWYRQDPGQGLRLIYYSQIVNDFQKGDIAEGYSVSREKKESFPLTVTSAQKNPTAFYLCASSTGQAGLFFGSGTQLSVL.

Many counts were recorded for this clone. The rearrangement uses TRBV5-1 and TRBJ2-1; 11 nucleotides match TRBD2. The CDR3 runs 15 residues. In germline, CDR1 is SGHRS, CDR2 YFSETQ. With V trimmed by 2 bases and J by 8 bases, 6 bases remained unmatched. The CDR3 is CASSFSGRALDEQFF. In DNA, the CDR3 is TGCGCCAGCAGCTTTAGCGGGAGGGCCTTGGATGAGCAGTTCTTC.

This clone was counted only a few times. V and J are TRBV7-9 and TRBJ2-3, with 11 bases that match TRBD2. The CDR3 contains 15 residues. CDR1 SEHNR and CDR2 FQNEAQ come from the germline V gene (reference sequence). J lost 4 bases, V lost 2 bases, and 2 bases had no gene match. In DNA, the CDR3 is TGTGCCAGCAGCTTAACTAGCGGGAGTCCAGATACGCAGTATTTT. Protein: CASSLTSGSPDTQYF.

The rearrangement links TRBV4-1 to TRBJ2-2; 9 positions match TRBD2. Germline trimming cut 2 bases from V and 8 bases from J; bases unmatched to any gene: 6. This CDR3 is 15 amino acids long. The germline V gene has CDR1 MGHRA and CDR2 YSYEKL. CDR3 sequence (DNA): TGCGCCAGCAGCCAATTTCAGACTAGCGGAGGGGAGCTGTTTTTT. Protein product: CASSQFQTSGGELFF.

This clone was observed many times. This chain uses TRBV28 with TRBJ1-1; D uncertain. CDR3 length: 13 residues. Germline V gives CDR1 MDHEN, CDR2 SYDVKM. V shed 2 bases and J shed 1 base, with 5 bases lying between them. The CDR3: CASSLEWNTEAFF. For the CDR3, the DNA is TGTGCCAGCAGTTTAGAGTGGAACACTGAAGCTTTCTTT.

As for this clone: A far larger clone lies a single base away; this is likely a read error. V gene TRBV5-4 combines with J gene TRBJ1-1; D is perhaps TRBD1 (6 bases). V gave up 4 bases and J gave up 1 base, with 8 bases separating them. Germline V gene data show CDR1 as SGHNT and CDR2 as YYREEE (reference sequence). This CDR3 comprises 13 residues. CDR3 loop: CASSPTGNTEAFF. The CDR3 coding sequence is TGTGCCAGCAGCCCGACAGGGAACACTGAAGCTTTCTTT.

V gene TRBV28 combines with J gene TRBJ2-7; D is possibly TRBD2 (5 bases). The V gene's germline CDR1 is MDHEN and CDR2 SYDVKM. Trimming took 4 bases from V and 3 from J, leaving 22 bases between them. The CDR3 spans 17 residues. In DNA, the CDR3 is TGTGCCAGCAGTTCCTCTTTGAGAGGGTGGAAAGGCTACGAGCAGTACTTC. It encodes CASSSSLRGWKGYEQYF. Full variable domain (missing parts from reference TRBV28 and TRBJ2-7): DVKVTQSSRYLVKRTGEKVFLECVQDMDHENMFWYRQDPGLGLRLIYFSYDVKMKEKGDIPEGYSVSREKKERFSLILESASTNQTSMYLCASSSSLRGWKGYEQYFGPGTRLTVT.

This sequence joins TRBV19 and TRBJ2-2; 14 positions match TRBD2. CDR1 is LNHDA and CDR2 is SQIVND in the germline V gene (reference sequence). The CDR3 runs to 19 residues. The junction had 10 bases not matched to a gene; V was cut back by 5 bases and J by 2 bases. The CDR3 loop reads CASSPTGTSGRDNTGELFF. The CDR3 DNA reads as TGTGCCAGTAGTCCCACCGGGACTAGCGGGAGAGATAACACCGGGGAGCTGTTTTTT.

Comment on this clone: It differs at one base from a far larger clone, so likely a read error. The genes are TRBV30 and TRBJ1-2; D uncertain. The CDR3 has 11 residues. Germline assignment: CDR1 GTSNPN and CDR2 SVGIG (reference sequence). V was trimmed by 5 bases and J by 8 bases, leaving 12 bases between them. The CDR3 region is CAWGPSQGYTF. In DNA form, the CDR3 reads TGTGCCTGGGGACCCTCCCAGGGCTACACCTTC. Based on the CDR3 plus reference TRBV30 and TRBJ1-2, the full variable domain is SQTIHQWPATLVQPVGSPLSLECTVEGTSNPNLYWYRQAAGRGLQLLFYSVGIGQISSEVPQNLSASRPQDRQFILSSKKLLLSDSGFYLCAWGPSQGYTFGSGTRLTVV.

The chain joins TRBV5-1 to TRBJ1-3; 7 positions match TRBD1. This CDR3 spans 17 amino acids. V gave up 0 bases and J gave up 0 bases; unmatched junction bases: 6. Germline-derived CDR1 and CDR2 are SGHRS and YFSETQ. The CDR3 is CASSLARQGLSGNTIYF. CDR3 DNA sequence: TGCGCCAGCAGCTTGGCCCGACAGGGCCTCTCTGGAAACACCATATATTTT. Variable domain in full (rest from reference TRBV5-1 and TRBJ1-3): KAGVTQTPRYLIKTRGQQVTLSCSPISGHRSVSWYQQTPGQGLQFLFEYFSETQRNKGNFPGRFSGRQFSNSRSEMNVSTLELGDSALYLCASSLARQGLSGNTIYFGEGSWLTVV.

CDR3 amino acids: CASSSGQRNLYTF. CDR3 sequence (DNA): TGTGCCAGCAGCTCCGGGCAAAGAAACCTCTACACCTTC. V is TRBV5-4 and J is TRBJ1-2; no definite D call. Per the germline V gene, CDR1 is SGHNT and CDR2 is YYREEE (reference sequence). The CDR3 sequence is 13 residues long. The V end was cut by 3 bases, the J end by 10 bases, with 16 bases between.

With respect to this clone: The same CDR3 also results from other DNA sequences found in this sample. The V call is TRBV29-1, the J call TRBJ1-5; a possible D gene is TRBD1 (5 bases). The CDR3 has 13 residues. Trimming removed 2 bases from V and 4 bases from J, with 9 bases in between. The germline gives CDR1 SQVTM, CDR2 ANQGSEA. The CDR3 loop reads CSVEQGPNQPQHF. The CDR3, as DNA: TGCAGCGTTGAACAGGGCCCAAATCAGCCCCAGCATTTT.

The J gene is TRBJ2-7, the V gene TRBV6-1; D is uncertain. This CDR3 is 15 amino acids long. Germline loops: CDR1 MNHNS, CDR2 SASEGT. V lost 10 bases and J lost 5, with 24 bases in between. The CDR3 region has the DNA TGTGCCACCAACGGGCCGGGCCGTCGGTTGGACGAGCAGTACTTC. The encoded protein is CATNGPGRRLDEQYF.

The chain is built from TRBV6-6 and TRBJ2-1, with a possible D match to TRBD1 (6 bases). The CDR3 loop spans 16 amino acids. CDR1 MNHNY and CDR2 SVGAGI come from the germline V gene (reference sequence). V lost 4 bases and J lost 3, with 16 bases in between. DNA for the CDR3: TGTGCCAGCAGTTCGCGTCAGGGGCAAGTCTACAATGAGCAGTTCTTC. Encoded protein: CASSSRQGQVYNEQFF.

The V call is TRBV9, the J call TRBJ2-2; D could derive from TRBD1 or TRBD2 (5 bases each). The CDR3 contains 14 residues. Germline values: CDR1 SGDLS, CDR2 YYNGEE. The ends were cut back, 4 bases at V and 2 bases at J, with 9 bases in the middle. This CDR3 reads CASSKWDNTGELFF. The CDR3 coding sequence is TGTGCCAGCAGCAAATGGGACAACACCGGGGAGCTGTTTTTT.

The rearrangement joins TRBV7-9 to TRBJ1-4; weak D call: TRBD1 (6 bases). CDR3 length equals 16 residues. Between the trimmed V and J ends, which lost 5 bases and 0 bases, there was a span of 13 bases. CDR1 and CDR2 from the germline V gene are SEHNR and FQNEAQ (reference sequence). CDR3 protein: CASSPGTTATNEKLFF. DNA of the CDR3: TGTGCCAGCAGCCCGGGGACAACTGCAACTAATGAAAAACTGTTTTTT.

The chain joins TRBV4-3 to TRBJ2-1; 9 bases fit TRBD2. The V gene's germline CDR1 is LGHNA and CDR2 YSLEER. The junction had 13 bases not matched to a gene; V was cut back by 0 bases and J by 4 bases. This CDR3 region has 19 residues. The CDR3 sequence: CASSQDDGPIAGEYNEQFF. For the CDR3, the DNA is TGCGCCAGCAGCCAAGATGATGGACCTATAGCGGGAGAATACAATGAGCAGTTCTTC.

CDR3 sequence reads: CASSTGQINEKLFF. The CDR3 nucleotides are TGTGCCAGCAGCACGGGACAAATAAATGAAAAACTGTTTTTT. The chain has TRBV7-9 and TRBJ1-4, with D perhaps TRBD1 (6 bases). This CDR3 region has 14 residues. V was trimmed by 5 bases and J by 5 bases, leaving 12 bases between them. From germline, CDR1 is SEHNR and CDR2 FQNEAQ (reference sequence).

With respect to this clone: A single base separates this from a much larger clone, so it may be a read error. The gene calls are TRBV27 and TRBJ2-7; D perhaps matches TRBD2 (6 bases). CDR1 and CDR2 (germline): MNHEY, SMNVEV (reference sequence). The CDR3 contains 14 residues. The CDR3 region has the DNA TGTGCCAGCCTAAAGAGCAGGGACTCCTACGCGCAGTACTTC. Protein product: CASLKSRDSYAQYF.

This chain connects TRBV29-1 to TRBJ2-3, with D possibly being TRBD1 (6 bases). This CDR3 has 14 residues. V was pared by 1 base and J by 0 bases, with 8 bases between. CDR1 and CDR2 from the germline V gene are SQVTM and ANQGSEA. The DNA for the CDR3 is TGCAGCGTTGAAGCAGGGGCCAGCACAGATACGCAGTATTTT. This encodes CSVEAGASTDTQYF.

This clone was found a few times. CDR3 in DNA: TGTGCCTGGAGTCCCGGGACTACCACGAATGAGCAGTTCTTC. Protein: CAWSPGTTTNEQFF. The J gene is TRBJ2-1, the V gene TRBV30, with 7 bases that match TRBD2. This CDR3 has 14 amino acids. Trimming removed 2 bases from V and 7 bases from J; junction bases left unmatched: 8. Germline V CDR1 and CDR2: GTSNPN, SVGIG (reference sequence).

The sample holds a few counts of this clone. V and J are TRBV7-3 and TRBJ1-3; TRBD1 matches 7 bases. The DNA end is a closer match to TRBJ2-2, so the J assignment may be wrong. This CDR3 comprises 16 residues. Germline V gives CDR1 SGHTA, CDR2 FQGTGA. CDR3 DNA sequence: TGTGCCAGCAGCTCGACAGGGTTTGCATCCACCGGGGAGCTGTTTTTT. Protein: CASSSTGFASTGELFF.

The chain uses TRBV14 and TRBJ2-1; the match to TRBD2 covers 7 bases. Trimming removed 3 bases from V and 3 bases from J; junction bases left unmatched: 17. Germline CDR1 reads SGHDN; CDR2 reads FVKESK. The CDR3 covers 19 residues. The CDR3 loop reads CASSHPWVAGPPIYNEQFF. In nucleotides, the CDR3 is TGTGCCAGCAGCCACCCCTGGGTAGCGGGCCCTCCGATCTACAATGAGCAGTTCTTC.

This clone has just a few counts. The chain recombines TRBV9 with TRBJ1-2; D is uncertain. The germline V and J ends were trimmed by 0 bases and 2 bases, with 8 bases remaining between them. CDR3 length: 14 amino acids. CDR1 and CDR2 (germline): SGDLS, YYNGEE. This chain's CDR3 is CASSVDPQNYGYTF. For the CDR3, the DNA is TGTGCCAGCAGCGTAGACCCACAGAACTATGGCTACACCTTC.